This T cell receptor beta chain was sequenced for a study of T-cell memory formation after mild COVID-19. CDR1 is LGHNA, CDR2 YSLEER, per germline. There are 15 residues in the CDR3. V trimming: 4 bases; J trimming: 1 base; junction bases outside the gene matches: 5. TCRdb called the 5' RACE reads again in MiXCR, with one record for every CDR3 protein. The table shows around 300,000 distinct CDR3 sequences, with around 13% occurring only once. The receptor was derived from a man aged 18 to 29 who had mild COVID-19 (a few samples of this study predate the infection). Cell type and time point are not known. The sequenced sample consisted of PBMCs or a T cell subset sorted from them (not recorded which). The V call is TRBV4-3, the J call TRBJ1-2, with 8 nucleotides matching TRBD1. DNA of the CDR3: TGCGCCAGCAGCCCGTCGGGACAGGATAACTATGGCTACACCTTC. Its translation is CASSPSGQDNYGYTF.